This T cell receptor beta chain was identified in a study of cytomegalovirus exposure and HLA in healthy donors (dated by TCRdb to 2016 to 2017). For the study in its entirety: According to an earlier analysis of 550 to 700 of the donors, some 180 million T cells yielded 117 million unique TCR beta sequences and about 300 Gb of sequence data. An early release that covered about 640 HLA-typed donors contained 250 to 350 gigabases of sequencing data and some 87 million unique TCR sequences. The genetic ancestry cluster associated with self-reported Caucasian donors included roughly 84% of the roughly 360 genotyped donors. The study was designed to test whether signatures of past pathogen exposure could be identified by cataloging public T cell receptors. Using immunosequencing, the study profiled T cell repertoires from about 620 subjects and related those repertoires to cytomegalovirus serostatus. Besides the first cohort of approximately 670 subjects, a separate validation cohort made up of 120 different subjects was used. High-throughput TCR immunosequencing, statistical association of individual TCRs with disease status, and machine learning were combined to predict cytomegalovirus infection status. A later analysis re-examined previously published TCR beta repertoires from just over 650 donors and added high-resolution HLA genotyping to investigate patterns of TCR occurrence. Rather than using new phenotypic data, the later analysis identified candidate immune exposures from TCR beta sequences and from how often those sequences occurred across donors. An earlier analysis of fewer than 750 of the donors used high-throughput TCR beta sequencing to judge whether each TCR beta V gene segment behaved as functional or pseudogenic. Donor age, sex, ethnicity and CMV serostatus were compiled together with the repertoire data. A later genetic analysis took genome-wide SNP genotypes for 398 of the 666 donors and used that subset as a discovery cohort. Every discovery cohort repertoire had been produced on one sequencing platform. HLA typing covered class I and class II loci at four-digit resolution. The number of typed donors differed by locus: 629-630 for A, B, C, DRB1 and DQB1; 500 to 550 for DQA1; roughly 600 for DPA1; and about 450 for DPB1. Roughly 5 DR-DQ haplotypes were handled as single units for association and clustering, since linkage in the cohort was strong. Across some 400 genotyped donors of the cohort, an average of roughly 250,000 unique TCR beta nucleotide sequences per donor were sequenced, and roughly 17% of those sequences were non-productive.

The full study reports these points: When HLA alleles, especially DR and DQ, strongly co-occurred, TCR associations were difficult to assign to individual alleles. The earlier analysis of approximately 540 of the donors excluded roughly 17 rarely observed V segments, including chromosome 9 orphons, because counts were too low. A later analysis found that HLA-associated TCR beta chains were more clonally expanded and had lower generation probabilities than equally common non-associated chains. Linkage disequilibrium might explain the correlated functional status among segregating V segments, but an unknown experimental factor could not be ruled out. A later analysis found that most CMV-associated TCR beta chains appeared HLA-restricted, with HLA associations seemingly driven largely by CMV exposure. In the study, 164 TCR beta chains were listed as associated with cytomegalovirus. This cohort had only TCR beta chains sequenced, and the lack of alpha or paired-chain data limited which features could be detected. In an earlier analysis of fewer than 750 of the donors, most TCR beta V segments were observed in productive rearrangements about 87% or about 30% of the time, broadly matching IMGT annotations. According to a later genetic analysis, donors in an Asian-associated ancestry cluster had fewer N-insertions in productive TCRs than the roughly 700-donor mean. The classifier was reported to diagnose cytomegalovirus status with high specificity and sensitivity in both the original and validation cohorts. For the cohort, immune exposure information was limited to CMV serostatus. Because HLA typing was unavailable for some donors at each locus, only the typed subset was used in association tests. The authors suggested that the approach could potentially be generalized to other disease states and immunological phenotypes. At a false discovery rate of 0.05, a later analysis linked roughly 17,000 TCR beta sequences to specific HLA alleles. A further reported finding was that TCR beta sequences accurately predicted the HLA-A and HLA-B alleles for most subjects in the first cohort. In vitro tests confirmed that a few of the cytomegalovirus-associated TCR beta chains recognize cytomegalovirus antigens. A cluster of highly shared sequence variants was judged likely to be a technical artifact of the sequencing pipeline. Most TCR sequences were seen in very few donors, while some public TCRs were found in many individuals. In a later analysis, TCR association rates were found to vary across HLA loci, with the most associated TCRs seen for DRB1 alleles and the fewest for HLA-C alleles. The presence/absence analyses assumed that sequencing depth was roughly uniform across donors, and that assumption may not be true. V-gene and J-gene trimming of TCR beta chains was associated with a missense DCLRE1C variant in a later genetic analysis, and the association was replicated in an independent cohort. In a later analysis, several top co-occurrence clusters were reported to appear linked to parvovirus B19, influenza, CMV and Epstein-Barr virus. Some IMGT-functional V segments, including TRBV6-2 and TRBV6-3, could not be told apart with the 87-base-pair reads, so those segments were excluded.

The cohort comprised 710 or so healthy bone marrow donors. All cohort members were sampled while nominally healthy, although unrecorded immune exposures were likely present. The donor tested CMV seropositive and was one of the 289 seropositive cohort members. Every donor gave a peripheral blood sample, and the peripheral blood mononuclear cells from that sample were used for TCR beta sequencing. Genomic DNA extraction from the blood cell samples was performed with the Qiagen DNeasy Blood Extraction Kit. Library preparation was by the immunoSEQ multiplex PCR assay. A mixture of 60 forward primers for TCR Vbeta segments and 13 reverse primers for TCR Jbeta segments was used in the multiplex PCR. The CDR3 region of rearranged TCR beta genes was amplified from genomic DNA with a multiplex PCR assay. The amplified TCR beta libraries were sequenced on the Illumina HiSeq System as 87-base-pair reads. In the paper's pipeline: A later analysis tallied roughly 78 million unique TCR beta chains across the 666 repertoires, and approximately 11 million of those chains were shared by two or more donors. To remove PCR and sequencing errors, raw reads were error-corrected and collapsed into unique sequences using a nearest-neighbor algorithm that merged closely related sequences. Alignment of CDR3 sequences to IMGT reference sequences was used to assign V, D and J gene segments. For a sequence to be retained, a match of at least six nucleotides to both a V gene segment and a J gene segment was required. Rearrangements were classified as productive when the CDR3 lacked stop codons and remained in frame with V and J, and all other rearrangements were classified as non-productive. CDR3 was defined by IMGT convention, running from the second conserved V-encoded cysteine to the conserved J-encoded phenylalanine. In an earlier analysis of 500 to 650 of the donors, sequences lacking an unambiguous match to a single V gene segment were excluded. An earlier analysis of fewer than 750 of the donors called V segments functional above 56.7% productive rearrangements and segregating when the between-donor standard deviation exceeded 5%. A statistical classification framework was built to diagnose cytomegalovirus status from the catalog of TCR beta chain sequences. A later analysis assigned V and J genes by comparing TCR nucleotide sequences with IMGT/GENE-DB human TR gene sequences. A later analysis assigned CDR3 sequences and most-parsimonious VDJ recombination scenarios with the TCRdist pipeline. In a later analysis, each TCR beta chain was defined by its CDR3 amino acid sequence together with its V-gene family, and reads without a unique V-gene family were excluded. To address suspected cross-contamination and a sequencing artifact, a later analysis removed roughly 640 highly shared, low-generation-probability nucleotide sequences. For each public chain, a later analysis derived a clonal expansion index from normalized ranks of inferred template counts within each repertoire. In a later analysis, generation probabilities were computed with a VDJ recombination model fitted to out-of-frame rearrangements, and the resulting probabilities were checked against IGoR. In a later analysis, hypergeometric tests were used to score TCR-TCR, TCR-HLA and TCR-CMV co-occurrence, with a repertoire-size bias correction applied to TCR pairs. A later analysis estimated false discovery rates by permuting HLA or CMV assignments 20 times. A later analysis grouped co-occurring TCRs with DBSCAN, adding TCRdist sequence similarity when clustering within HLA-allele-positive subsets. For co-occurrence clustering, repertoires with fewer than 30,000 or more than 120,000 public chains were excluded, along with a handful of repertoires with anomalous nucleotide sharing. TCRdb's version of the immuneACCESS table is confined to in-frame rearrangements and falls short of the full clone set. An unresolved V gene accounts for under half of the shortfall where checked; the remainder is of unknown origin. V, J and clone size reflect that table, while D and trimming were determined from the DNA. The table held for this sample gives around 75,000 clones. The ten largest clones add up to roughly 13% of the sample.

Measured from the cysteine to the phenylalanine, the CDR3 is 14 residues long. The retained sequence is limited to the CDR3, 42 bases, with the frame set at the first base. Trimming costs V 3 bases and J 5 bases, and their ends lie 13 bases apart. Reading the germline V gene gives CDR1 SNHLY and CDR2 FYNNEI. About this clone itself: Its target antigen remains unknown.

The sequence was obtained from a man in his fifties in good health and CMV-seropositive. The source material was PBMCs. The receptor chain draws on TRBV2 and TRBJ2-5, and perhaps TRBD2 as D gene, on 5 matching bases. The CDR3 has the sequence CASSDREGGETQYF. The nucleotide sequence is TGTGCCAGCAGTGATAGGGAAGGCGGGGAGACCCAGTACTTC.